This TCR beta chain was retrieved from a study of T cells in Graves' hyperthyroidism and ophthalmopathy. Amplified TCR beta CDR3 regions derived from RNA transcripts. A set of HTBI primers served as the primers for a first-round RT-PCR of the TCR CDR3. TCRdb re-derived calls from the multiplex PCR reads in MiXCR, one entry per CDR3 protein. The data contain around 200,000 distinct CDR3 sequences, more than 15% of them seen just once; the ten biggest clones take up roughly 30%. Study conclusions and caveats: In the analysis, a 13 V-J model separated ophthalmopathy from stable hyperthyroidism.

This clonotype was detected many times. Its target is not known. The receptor was isolated from a woman aged 50 to 65 with Graves' hyperthyroidism. Sequencing was done on a sample of blood.

CDR3 sequence (DNA): TGCGCCAGCAGATTTGAAAACACTGAAGCTTTCTTT. Protein sequence: CASRFENTEAFF. The chain employs TRBV5-1 and TRBJ1-1; D gene unclear. The CDR3 runs 12 residues. Germline loops: CDR1 SGHRS, CDR2 YFSETQ. The ends were cut back, 5 bases at V and 2 bases at J, with 7 bases in the middle.